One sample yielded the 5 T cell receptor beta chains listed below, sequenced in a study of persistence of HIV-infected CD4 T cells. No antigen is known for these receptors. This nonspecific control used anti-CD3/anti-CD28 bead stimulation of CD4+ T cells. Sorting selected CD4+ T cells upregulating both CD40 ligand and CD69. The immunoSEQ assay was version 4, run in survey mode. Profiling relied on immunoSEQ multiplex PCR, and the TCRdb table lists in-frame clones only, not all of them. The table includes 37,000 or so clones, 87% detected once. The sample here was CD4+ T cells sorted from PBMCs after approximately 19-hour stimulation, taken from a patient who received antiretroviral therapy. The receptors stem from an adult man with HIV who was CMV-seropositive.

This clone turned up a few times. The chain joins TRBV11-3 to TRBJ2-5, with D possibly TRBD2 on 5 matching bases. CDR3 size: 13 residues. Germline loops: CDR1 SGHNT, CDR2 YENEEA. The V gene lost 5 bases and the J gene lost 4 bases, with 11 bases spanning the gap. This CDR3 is CASSRSGGETQYF. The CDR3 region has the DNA TGTGCCAGCAGCCGAAGCGGAGGAGAGACCCAGTACTTC.

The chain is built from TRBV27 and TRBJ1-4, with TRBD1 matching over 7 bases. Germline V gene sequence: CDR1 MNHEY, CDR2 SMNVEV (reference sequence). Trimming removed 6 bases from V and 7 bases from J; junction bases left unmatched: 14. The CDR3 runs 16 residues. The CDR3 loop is CASRNRGGLLSEKLFF. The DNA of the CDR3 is TGTGCCAGCAGAAACAGGGGAGGGTTGTTGAGTGAAAAACTGTTTTTT.

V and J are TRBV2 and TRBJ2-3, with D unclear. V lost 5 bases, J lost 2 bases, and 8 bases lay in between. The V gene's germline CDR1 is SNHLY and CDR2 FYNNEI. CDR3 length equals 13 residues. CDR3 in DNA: TGTGCCAGCAGTCCTCAAAACACAGATACGCAGTATTTT. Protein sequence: CASSPQNTDTQYF. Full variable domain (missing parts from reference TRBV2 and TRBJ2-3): EPEVTQTPSHQVTQMGQEVILRCVPISNHLYFYWYRQILGQKVEFLVSFYNNEISEKSEIFDDQFSVERPDGSNFTLKIRSTKLEDSAMYFCASSPQNTDTQYFGPGTRLTVL.

CDR3 in DNA: TGCGCCAGCAGCTCGTTAGGGATAACTAATGAAAAACTGTTTTTT. It translates to CASSSLGITNEKLFF. The chain has TRBV5-1 and TRBJ1-4; D is unclear. The germline V gene has CDR1 SGHRS and CDR2 YFSETQ. Trimming stripped 3 bases from V and 1 base from J, with 10 bases between. This CDR3 region has 15 residues. The variable domain in full, completed from reference TRBV5-1 and TRBJ1-4, reads KAGVTQTPRYLIKTRGQQVTLSCSPISGHRSVSWYQQTPGQGLQFLFEYFSETQRNKGNFPGRFSGRQFSNSRSEMNVSTLELGDSALYLCASSSLGITNEKLFFGSGTQLSVL.

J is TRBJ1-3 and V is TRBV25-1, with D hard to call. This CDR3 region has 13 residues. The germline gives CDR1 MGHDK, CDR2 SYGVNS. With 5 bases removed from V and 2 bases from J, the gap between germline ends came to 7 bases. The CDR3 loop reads CASSPRAGNTIYF. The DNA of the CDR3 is TGTGCCAGCAGTCCCCGGGCTGGAAACACCATATATTTT. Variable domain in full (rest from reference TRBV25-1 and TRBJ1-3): EADIYQTPRYLVIGTGKKITLECSQTMGHDKMYWYQQDPGMELHLIHYSYGVNSTEKGDLSSESTVSRIRTEHFPLTLESARPSHTSQYLCASSPRAGNTIYFGEGSWLTVV.